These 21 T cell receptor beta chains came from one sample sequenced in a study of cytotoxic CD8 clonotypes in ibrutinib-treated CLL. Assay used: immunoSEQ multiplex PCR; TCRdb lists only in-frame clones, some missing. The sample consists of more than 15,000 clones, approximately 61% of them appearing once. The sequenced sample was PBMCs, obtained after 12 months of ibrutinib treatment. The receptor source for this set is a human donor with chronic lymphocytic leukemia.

CDR3 region: CATRLATYNEQFF. CDR3 coding DNA: TGTGCCACCCGACTAGCGACTTACAATGAGCAGTTCTTC. The chain uses TRBV6-5 and TRBJ2-1, with 8 bases lining up with TRBD2. Trimming took 10 bases from V and 4 from J; bases not matched to a gene: 6. The CDR3 loop spans 13 amino acids. Germline V gene lookup returns CDR1 MNHEY and CDR2 SVGAGI.

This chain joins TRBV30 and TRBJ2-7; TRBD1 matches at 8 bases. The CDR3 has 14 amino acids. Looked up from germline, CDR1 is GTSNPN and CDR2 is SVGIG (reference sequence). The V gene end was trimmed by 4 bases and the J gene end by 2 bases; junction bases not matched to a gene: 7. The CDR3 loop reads CAWISGQDTYEQYF. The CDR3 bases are TGTGCCTGGATTTCGGGACAGGATACCTACGAGCAGTACTTC.

CDR3 residues: CASSEPGQQNEKLFF. The CDR3 DNA sequence: TGTGCCAGCAGCGAACCGGGACAGCAAAATGAAAAACTGTTTTTT. This chain connects TRBV7-9 to TRBJ1-4; 7 bases agree with TRBD1. CDR3 length equals 15 residues. Germline V gene sequence: CDR1 SEHNR, CDR2 FQNEAQ (reference sequence). V trimming: 5 bases; J trimming: 5 bases; junction bases outside the gene matches: 8.

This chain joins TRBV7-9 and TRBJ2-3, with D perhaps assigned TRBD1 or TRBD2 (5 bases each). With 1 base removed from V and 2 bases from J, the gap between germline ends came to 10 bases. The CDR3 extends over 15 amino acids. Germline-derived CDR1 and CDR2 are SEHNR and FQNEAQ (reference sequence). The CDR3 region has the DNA TGTGCCAGCAGCTTAGTGGGGGTCTCCACAGATACGCAGTATTTT. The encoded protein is CASSLVGVSTDTQYF.

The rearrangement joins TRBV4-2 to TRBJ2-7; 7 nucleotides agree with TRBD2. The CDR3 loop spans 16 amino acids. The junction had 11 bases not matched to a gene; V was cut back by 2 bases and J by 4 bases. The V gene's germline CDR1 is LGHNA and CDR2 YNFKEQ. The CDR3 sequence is CASSQRLARDFYEQYF. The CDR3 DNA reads TGTGCCAGCAGCCAAAGACTAGCACGCGATTTTTACGAGCAGTACTTC.

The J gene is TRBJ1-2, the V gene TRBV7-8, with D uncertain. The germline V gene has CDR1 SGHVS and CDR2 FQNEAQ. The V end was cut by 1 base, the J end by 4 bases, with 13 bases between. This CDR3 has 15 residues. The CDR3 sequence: CASSLGVGASYGYTF. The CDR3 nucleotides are TGTGCCAGCAGCTTAGGCGTGGGCGCAAGCTATGGCTACACCTTC.

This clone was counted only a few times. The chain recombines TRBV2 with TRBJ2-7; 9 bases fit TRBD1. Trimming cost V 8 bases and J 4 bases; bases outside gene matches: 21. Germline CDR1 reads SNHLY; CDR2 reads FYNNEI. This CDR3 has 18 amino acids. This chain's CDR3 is CASLIPGQGIYMTYEQYF. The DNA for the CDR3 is TGTGCCAGCTTGATCCCGGGACAGGGAATTTATATGACATACGAGCAGTACTTC.

The CDR3 DNA sequence: TGTGCCAGCAGTTTACCCGGGACAGGGTCCCCCTACGAGCAGTACTTC. Translation: CASSLPGTGSPYEQYF. The chain employs TRBV28 and TRBJ2-7; 9 bases fit TRBD1. V trimming: 2 bases; J trimming: 2 bases; junction bases outside the gene matches: 7. The CDR3 covers 16 residues. CDR1 MDHEN and CDR2 SYDVKM come from the germline V gene.

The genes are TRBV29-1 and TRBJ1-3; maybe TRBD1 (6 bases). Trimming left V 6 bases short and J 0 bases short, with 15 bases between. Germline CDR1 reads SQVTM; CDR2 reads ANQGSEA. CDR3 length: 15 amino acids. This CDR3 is CSVIGTLGSGNTIYF. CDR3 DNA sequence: TGCAGCGTCATCGGGACACTAGGCTCTGGAAACACCATATATTTT.

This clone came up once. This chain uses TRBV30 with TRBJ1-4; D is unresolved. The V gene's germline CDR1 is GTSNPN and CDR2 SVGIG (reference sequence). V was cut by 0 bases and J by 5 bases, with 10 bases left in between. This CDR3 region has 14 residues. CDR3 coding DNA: TGTGCCTGGAGTGTACTTGTCGGAAATGAAAAACTGTTTTTT. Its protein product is CAWSVLVGNEKLFF.

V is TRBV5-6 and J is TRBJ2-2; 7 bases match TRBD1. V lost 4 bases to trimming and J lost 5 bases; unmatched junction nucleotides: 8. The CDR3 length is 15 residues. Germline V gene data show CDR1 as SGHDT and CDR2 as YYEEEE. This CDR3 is CASSPSGQITGELFF. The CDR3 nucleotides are TGTGCCAGCAGCCCCTCGGGACAGATTACCGGGGAGCTGTTTTTT. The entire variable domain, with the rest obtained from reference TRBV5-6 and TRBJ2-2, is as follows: DAGVTQSPTHLIKTRGQQVTLRCSPKSGHDTVSWYQQALGQGPQFIFQYYEEEERQRGNFPDRFSGHQFPNYSSELNVNALLLGDSALYLCASSPSGQITGELFFGEGSRLTVL.

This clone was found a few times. CDR3 in DNA: TGTGCCAGCAGCCCGGGACAGGGAGGAAACACCATATATTTT. Translated, it gives CASSPGQGGNTIYF. V gene TRBV7-6 combines with J gene TRBJ1-3; 9 bases are a match to TRBD1. This CDR3 comprises 14 residues. Germline V gene lookup returns CDR1 SGHVS and CDR2 FNYEAQ. V shed 5 bases, J shed 4 bases, and the junction held 3 bases outside the gene matches.

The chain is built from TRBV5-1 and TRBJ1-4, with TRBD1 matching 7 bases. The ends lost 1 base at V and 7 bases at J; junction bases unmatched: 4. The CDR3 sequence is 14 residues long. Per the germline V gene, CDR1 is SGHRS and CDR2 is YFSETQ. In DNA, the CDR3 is TGCGCCAGCAGCTTGATAGGGGGCAGTGAAAAACTGTTTTTT. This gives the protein CASSLIGGSEKLFF. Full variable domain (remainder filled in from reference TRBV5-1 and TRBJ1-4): KAGVTQTPRYLIKTRGQQVTLSCSPISGHRSVSWYQQTPGQGLQFLFEYFSETQRNKGNFPGRFSGRQFSNSRSEMNVSTLELGDSALYLCASSLIGGSEKLFFGSGTQLSVL.

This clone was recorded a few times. CDR3 coding DNA: TGTGCCAGCAGCCAAGATGAGATCCTAGCGGGGCGAAGCTCCTACAATGAGCAGTTCTTC. Translated: CASSQDEILAGRSSYNEQFF. V and J are TRBV4-2 and TRBJ2-1; 9 bases align to TRBD2. V dropped 0 bases and J dropped 0; count of bases not matched to a gene: 12. Germline lookup yields CDR1 LGHNA and CDR2 YNFKEQ. This CDR3 region has 20 residues.

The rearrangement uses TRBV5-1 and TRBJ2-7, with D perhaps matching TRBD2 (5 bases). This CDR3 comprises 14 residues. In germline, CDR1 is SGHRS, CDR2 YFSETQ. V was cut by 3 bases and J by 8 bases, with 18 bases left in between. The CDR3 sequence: CASSSRRTSDQQYF. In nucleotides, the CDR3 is TGCGCCAGCAGCTCTAGGCGGACTTCGGATCAGCAGTACTTC.

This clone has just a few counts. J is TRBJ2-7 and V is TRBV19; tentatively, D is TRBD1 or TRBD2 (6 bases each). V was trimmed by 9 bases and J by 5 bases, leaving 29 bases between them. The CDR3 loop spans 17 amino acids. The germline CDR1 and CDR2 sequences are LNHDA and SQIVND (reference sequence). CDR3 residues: CASHRGGTLRNTNEQYF. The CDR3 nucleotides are TGTGCCAGCCACAGAGGGGGGACTCTTCGTAACACTAACGAGCAGTACTTC.

This CDR3 is CASSLTYEQYF. CDR3 nucleotides: TGTGCCAGCAGCTTGACCTACGAGCAGTACTTC. The chain combines TRBV5-6 with TRBJ2-7; D remains unclear. Germline CDR1 SGHDT, CDR2 YYEEEE. This CDR3 spans 11 amino acids. Trimming stripped 1 base from V and 2 bases from J, with 1 base between.

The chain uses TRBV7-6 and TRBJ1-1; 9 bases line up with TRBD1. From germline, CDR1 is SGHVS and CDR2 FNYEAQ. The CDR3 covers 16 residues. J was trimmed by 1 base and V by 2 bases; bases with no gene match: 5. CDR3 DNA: TGTGCCAGCAGCTTATCCGGGGACAGGGCGAACACTGAAGCTTTCTTT. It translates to CASSLSGDRANTEAFF.

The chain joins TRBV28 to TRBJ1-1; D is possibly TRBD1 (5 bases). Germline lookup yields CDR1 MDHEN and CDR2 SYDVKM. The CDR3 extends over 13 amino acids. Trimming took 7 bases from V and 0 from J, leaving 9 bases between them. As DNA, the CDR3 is TGTGCCAGCACCGGGACCATGAACACTGAAGCTTTCTTT. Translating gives CASTGTMNTEAFF.

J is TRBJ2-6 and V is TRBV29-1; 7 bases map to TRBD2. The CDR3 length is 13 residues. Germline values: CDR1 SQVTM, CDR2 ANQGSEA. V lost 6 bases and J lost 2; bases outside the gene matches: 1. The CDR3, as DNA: TGCAGCGTGGGGGGGACTGGGGCCAACGTCCTGACTTTC. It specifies CSVGGTGANVLTF. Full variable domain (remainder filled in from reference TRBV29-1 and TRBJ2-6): SAVISQKPSRDICQRGTSLTIQCQVDSQVTMMFWYRQQPGQSLTLIATANQGSEATYESGFVIDKFPISRPNLTFSTLTVSNMSPEDSSIYLCSVGGTGANVLTFGAGSRLTVL.

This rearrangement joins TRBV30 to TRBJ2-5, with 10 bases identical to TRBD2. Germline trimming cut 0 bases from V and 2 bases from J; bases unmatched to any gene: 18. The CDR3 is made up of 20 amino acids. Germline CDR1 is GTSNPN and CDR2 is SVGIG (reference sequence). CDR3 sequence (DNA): TGTGCCTGGAGTGTAGAACTAGCGGGACTAACTAGAAGACCGCAAGAGACCCAGTACTTC. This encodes CAWSVELAGLTRRPQETQYF.